This T cell receptor (beta chain) was found in a study of early T cells in non-severe SARS-CoV-2 infection. In the study overall: Sequencing targeted bulk RNA from unsorted whole blood, leaving chains unpaired.

The germline CDR1 and CDR2 sequences are LGHDT and YNNKEL (reference sequence). Trimming removed 3 bases at V and 4 bases at J, with 12 bases between. The CDR3 totals 14 residues. This clonotype was observed a handful of times. The protocol attached unique molecular identifiers to individual cDNA molecules. Each CDR3 protein is one row after TCRdb ran MiXCR on the 5' RACE reads. This sample has about 55,000 distinct CDR3 sequences; 14% to 15% occur once, and the top ten carry roughly 10%. The chain recombines TRBV3-1 with TRBJ1-1, with D possibly being TRBD1 (6 bases). The receptor comes from an adult who was a healthcare worker with PCR-confirmed SARS-CoV-2 infection or an uninfected control (not recorded which). The sample was whole blood, taken at baseline. The CDR3 sequence: CASSQGGRGTEAFF. Here the CDR3 DNA reads TGTGCCAGCAGCCAGGGGGGCAGGGGCACTGAAGCTTTCTTT.